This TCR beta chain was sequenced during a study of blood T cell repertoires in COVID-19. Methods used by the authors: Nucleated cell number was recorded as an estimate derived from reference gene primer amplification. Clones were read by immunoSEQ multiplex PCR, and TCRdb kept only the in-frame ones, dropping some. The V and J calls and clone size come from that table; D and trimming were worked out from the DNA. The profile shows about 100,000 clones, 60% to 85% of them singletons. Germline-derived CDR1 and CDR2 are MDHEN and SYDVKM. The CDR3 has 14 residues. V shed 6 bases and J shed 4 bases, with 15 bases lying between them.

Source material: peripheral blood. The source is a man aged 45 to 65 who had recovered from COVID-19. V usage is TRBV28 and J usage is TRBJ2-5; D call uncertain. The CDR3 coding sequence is TGTGCCAGCAGCCCTGCTTACAGCCCAGAGACCCAGTACTTC. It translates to CASSPAYSPETQYF.